What follows are 27 T cell receptor beta chains derived from one specimen sequenced in a study of T cell changes during pregnancy in multiple sclerosis. Libraries were prepared by immunoSEQ multiplex PCR; TCRdb keeps only in-frame clonotypes and omits some of them. The sample comprises roughly 40,000 clones, roughly 94% of which are singletons, and more than 1.5% rests with the top ten. The sequenced sample was peripheral blood, obtained in the third trimester of pregnancy. These receptor sequences come from a female donor with multiple sclerosis, enrolled in a pregnancy study.

The chain joins TRBV13 to TRBJ2-3; the match to TRBD1 covers 9 bases. The germline gives CDR1 PRHDT, CDR2 FYEKMQ (reference sequence). CDR3 size: 15 residues. V lost 4 bases to trimming and J lost 8 bases; unmatched junction nucleotides: 10. The CDR3 region has the DNA TGTGCCAGCAGCTCCGGGACAGGGCTCCCAGGTACGCAGTATTTT. Translated: CASSSGTGLPGTQYF.

This chain joins TRBV11-3 and TRBJ1-1; 7 nucleotides agree with TRBD1. The CDR3 is made up of 15 amino acids. From germline, CDR1 is SGHNT and CDR2 YENEEA. J gave up 5 bases and V 5 bases, and 11 bases lay outside the gene matches. The CDR3: CASSQRETGTTEAFF. CDR3 sequence (DNA): TGTGCCAGCAGCCAAAGAGAGACAGGGACAACTGAAGCTTTCTTT.

The gene calls are TRBV29-1 and TRBJ2-7; tentatively, D is TRBD1 (5 bases). Germline values: CDR1 SQVTM, CDR2 ANQGSEA. The CDR3 loop spans 11 amino acids. For the CDR3, the DNA is TGCAGTTACAGGAGCTCCTACGAGCAGTACTTC. It encodes CSYRSSYEQYF.

This chain connects TRBV7-9 to TRBJ1-5, with 9 bases lining up with TRBD1. The V gene's germline CDR1 is SEHNR and CDR2 FQNEAQ (reference sequence). The CDR3 runs to 13 residues. The V segment lost 8 bases and the J segment 5 bases; nucleotides outside the gene matches: 4. This CDR3 reads CASGQGFDQPQHF. CDR3 sequence (DNA): TGTGCCAGCGGACAGGGGTTCGATCAGCCCCAGCATTTT.

This sequence joins TRBV5-4 and TRBJ2-6; D unresolved. V was pared by 5 bases and J by 0 bases, with 9 bases between. Germline V gene lookup returns CDR1 SGHNT and CDR2 YYREEE (reference sequence). CDR3 length equals 15 residues. The CDR3 sequence is CASSPLHSGANVLTF. The CDR3 nucleotides read TGTGCCAGCAGTCCATTACACTCTGGGGCCAACGTCCTGACTTTC.

The rearrangement links TRBV29-1 to TRBJ2-7; tentative D call: TRBD1 (5 bases). Trimming shortened V by 5 bases and J by 1 base, and 12 bases separated the two germline ends. This CDR3 has 13 amino acids. Germline loops: CDR1 SQVTM, CDR2 ANQGSEA. The CDR3 protein is CSVRQLPSYEQYF. DNA for the CDR3: TGCAGCGTTAGACAGCTCCCTTCCTACGAGCAGTACTTC.

The chain joins TRBV5-1 to TRBJ2-5; 13 nucleotides line up with TRBD2. Trimming took 0 bases from V and 2 from J; bases not matched to a gene: 4. CDR3 length: 17 residues. CDR1 is SGHRS and CDR2 is YFSETQ in the germline V gene. The CDR3 DNA follows: TGCGCCAGCAGCTTGGGACTAGCGGGGGGTTTTCAAGAGACCCAGTACTTC. It encodes CASSLGLAGGFQETQYF.

The CDR3 sequence is CASKDSTLYGYTF. In nucleotides, the CDR3 is TGCGCCAGCAAGGACTCCACCCTCTATGGCTACACCTTC. The J gene is TRBJ1-2, the V gene TRBV5-1; D unclear. Between the trimmed V and J ends, which lost 6 bases and 4 bases, there was a span of 13 bases. The CDR3 contains 13 residues. Germline V gene data show CDR1 as SGHRS and CDR2 as YFSETQ. The whole variable domain, filled in from reference TRBV5-1 and TRBJ1-2, reads KAGVTQTPRYLIKTRGQQVTLSCSPISGHRSVSWYQQTPGQGLQFLFEYFSETQRNKGNFPGRFSGRQFSNSRSEMNVSTLELGDSALYLCASKDSTLYGYTFGSGTRLTVV.

The chain couples TRBV19 to TRBJ2-7, with TRBD2 identical over 12 bases. V lost 2 bases to trimming and J lost 5 bases; unmatched junction nucleotides: 4. The CDR3 runs 15 residues. CDR1 and CDR2 (germline): LNHDA, SQIVND (reference sequence). The CDR3 DNA reads as TGTGCCAGTAGTATACTAGCGGGAGGGCTGAACGAGCAGTACTTC. Translating gives CASSILAGGLNEQYF.

The rearrangement joins TRBV7-9 to TRBJ1-2; 7 bases are shared with TRBD1. The CDR3 consists of 14 residues. In germline, CDR1 is SEHNR, CDR2 FQNEAQ (reference sequence). V dropped 5 bases and J dropped 6; count of bases not matched to a gene: 9. CDR3 protein: CASSPSGDRDGYTF. The CDR3 coding sequence is TGTGCCAGCAGCCCGTCGGGTGACAGGGATGGCTACACCTTC.

The chain uses TRBV5-1 and TRBJ2-1, with TRBD1 matching 8 bases. This CDR3 contains 14 residues. The V gene's germline CDR1 is SGHRS and CDR2 YFSETQ. Trimming took 7 bases from V and 7 from J; bases not matched to a gene: 10. The CDR3 loop is CASRGQGGVNEQFF. CDR3 bases: TGCGCCAGCCGTGGACAGGGAGGTGTGAATGAGCAGTTCTTC.

The V gene is TRBV19, the J gene TRBJ2-7; 10 bases map to TRBD1. Germline values: CDR1 LNHDA, CDR2 SQIVND (reference sequence). This CDR3 comprises 18 residues. Trimming took 6 bases from V and 3 from J; bases not matched to a gene: 17. The CDR3 reads CASSQTGGGSVRNYEQYF. The CDR3 DNA is TGTGCCAGTAGCCAGACAGGGGGCGGGTCTGTACGAAACTACGAGCAGTACTTC.

This clone appeared a few times. This chain joins TRBV6-1 and TRBJ2-6; D might be TRBD2 (5 bases). Per germline, CDR1 MNHNS and CDR2 SASEGT. The CDR3 is 15 residues long. V was cut by 3 bases and J by 1 base, with 7 bases left in between. The CDR3 loop reads CASSDRGSGANVLTF. The DNA of the CDR3 is TGTGCCAGCAGTGATCGAGGGTCTGGGGCCAACGTCCTGACTTTC.

The CDR3 spells CASSWGQGDWEQYF. The CDR3, as DNA: TGTGCCAGCAGCTGGGGACAGGGGGATTGGGAGCAGTACTTC. The chain has TRBV5-4 and TRBJ2-7; 11 nucleotides line up with TRBD1. Per germline, CDR1 SGHNT and CDR2 YYREEE (reference sequence). V shed 3 bases, J shed 7 bases, and the junction held 6 bases outside the gene matches. The length of the CDR3 is 14 residues.

This CDR3 is CASSALASGTDTQYF. The CDR3 DNA follows: TGTGCCAGCAGCGCACTAGCGAGTGGCACAGATACGCAGTATTTT. The V gene is TRBV7-8, the J gene TRBJ2-3, with 7 bases aligning to TRBD2. CDR3 length: 15 residues. The V and J ends lost 5 bases and 1 base, in that order; junction bases with no gene match: 6. Germline V gene data show CDR1 as SGHVS and CDR2 as FQNEAQ.

The sample holds one count of this clone. This sequence joins TRBV4-3 and TRBJ2-7, with D possibly matching TRBD2 (5 bases). The germline V gene has CDR1 LGHNA and CDR2 YSLEER. The germline V and J ends were trimmed by 4 bases and 6 bases, with 13 bases remaining between them. This CDR3 has 13 amino acids. The CDR3 sequence: CASSLLGVSEQYF. The CDR3 coding sequence is TGCGCCAGCAGCCTTTTGGGAGTCTCCGAGCAGTACTTC.

This chain uses TRBV7-8 with TRBJ1-6, with TRBD1 identical over 10 bases. The CDR3 runs 16 residues. V shed 5 bases and J 5 bases; nucleotides not matched to a gene: 6. CDR1 and CDR2 (germline): SGHVS, FQNEAQ. CDR3 amino acids: CASSRDRGPNNSPLHF. The CDR3 coding sequence is TGTGCCAGCAGCCGGGACAGGGGACCCAATAATTCACCCCTCCACTTT.

This chain uses TRBV18 with TRBJ1-4, with 10 bases matching TRBD1. V lost 4 bases and J lost 4; bases outside the gene matches: 9. This CDR3 is built from 17 residues. Germline values: CDR1 KGHSH, CDR2 LQKENI. CDR3 in amino acids: CASSLKTTGGLNEKLFF. CDR3 bases: TGTGCCAGCTCACTTAAAACGACAGGGGGCCTTAATGAAAAACTGTTTTTT.

The chain uses TRBV23-1 and TRBJ2-5; TRBD1 aligns across 8 bases. TRBV23-1 is an ORF, with its function uncertain. Losses at the gene ends were 1 base for V and 5 bases for J; bases not matched to a gene: 12. This CDR3 has 17 residues. This chain's CDR3 is CASSQLTGQDIHETQYF. The CDR3 DNA reads TGCGCCAGCAGTCAATTGACGGGACAGGATATTCACGAGACCCAGTACTTC.

The V call is TRBV19, the J call TRBJ1-2, with 7 bases lining up with TRBD1. The CDR3 has 14 amino acids. Germline CDR1 is LNHDA and CDR2 is SQIVND (reference sequence). J lost 3 bases, V lost 4 bases, and 5 bases had no gene match. The CDR3 DNA sequence: TGTGCCAGTAGTAATGACAGGGTCTACTATGGCTACACCTTC. As protein: CASSNDRVYYGYTF.

The V and J genes are TRBV6-5 and TRBJ2-7, with TRBD1 matching over 11 bases. The CDR3 spans 13 residues. The V gene's germline CDR1 is MNHEY and CDR2 SVGAGI. After removal of 6 bases from V and 8 bases from J, the junction contained 6 bases not matched to a gene. CDR3 DNA: TGTGCCAGCAGCAGCGGGACAGGGGGGAAGCAGTACTTC. As protein: CASSSGTGGKQYF.

The chain has TRBV7-8 and TRBJ2-5, with 8 positions matching TRBD2. The ends lost 5 bases at V and 1 base at J; junction bases unmatched: 6. Germline CDR1 is SGHVS and CDR2 is FQNEAQ. The CDR3 sequence is 15 residues long. The CDR3 sequence is CASSPLLAAQETQYF. CDR3 sequence (DNA): TGTGCCAGCAGCCCCTTACTAGCGGCCCAAGAGACCCAGTACTTC.

The chain recombines TRBV5-1 with TRBJ1-1; D might be TRBD1 (5 bases). The CDR3 spans 17 residues. Trimming removed 2 bases from V and 0 bases from J, with 17 bases in between. CDR1 SGHRS and CDR2 YFSETQ come from the germline V gene. Here the CDR3 reads CASSFLPGVSMNTEAFF. The CDR3 DNA follows: TGCGCCAGCAGCTTCCTCCCGGGGGTTTCCATGAACACTGAAGCTTTCTTT.

The chain combines TRBV6-1 with TRBJ2-2; no reliable D call. Trimming left V 4 bases short and J 5 bases short, with 11 bases between. The CDR3 runs 14 residues. Germline assignment: CDR1 MNHNS and CDR2 SASEGT. This CDR3 is CASSAHLETGELFF. The DNA for the CDR3 is TGTGCCAGCAGTGCCCATCTGGAGACCGGGGAGCTGTTTTTT.

Here the CDR3 reads CASSFGDTQYF. The CDR3 bases are TGTGCCAGCAGCTTCGGAGATACGCAGTATTTT. The V gene is TRBV6-4, the J gene TRBJ2-3; D is uncertain. The CDR3 contains 11 residues. Germline assignment: CDR1 MRHNA and CDR2 SNTAGT. Between the trimmed V and J ends, which lost 6 bases and 5 bases, there was a span of 6 bases.

The chain uses TRBV28 and TRBJ2-7, with TRBD1 matching over 7 bases. This CDR3 is built from 14 residues. From germline, CDR1 is MDHEN and CDR2 SYDVKM. V was clipped by 5 bases and J by 2 bases; unmatched bases: 6. The CDR3 here is CASSRPGQTYEQYF. The DNA for the CDR3 is TGTGCCAGCAGTCGGCCGGGACAGACCTACGAGCAGTACTTC.

The chain uses TRBV15 and TRBJ1-4; 10 bases match TRBD1. V was clipped by 9 bases and J by 1 base; unmatched bases: 11. The CDR3 contains 17 residues. CDR1 is LNHNV and CDR2 is YYDKDF in the germline V gene (reference sequence). Written as DNA, the CDR3 is TGTGCCACGAGGGGAGACAGGGGGCGAGGAACTAATGAAAAACTGTTTTTT. Its protein product is CATRGDRGRGTNEKLFF.